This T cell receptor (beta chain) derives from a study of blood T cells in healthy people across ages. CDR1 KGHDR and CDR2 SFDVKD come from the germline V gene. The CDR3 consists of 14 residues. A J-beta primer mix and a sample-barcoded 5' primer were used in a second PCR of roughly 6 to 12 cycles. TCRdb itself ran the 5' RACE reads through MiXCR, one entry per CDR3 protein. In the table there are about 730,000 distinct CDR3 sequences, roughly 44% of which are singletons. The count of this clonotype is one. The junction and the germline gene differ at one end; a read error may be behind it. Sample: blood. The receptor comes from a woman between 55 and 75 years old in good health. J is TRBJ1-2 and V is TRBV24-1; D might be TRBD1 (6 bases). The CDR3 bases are TGTGCCACCAGTGATCTTGACAGGTCGTATGACTACACCTTC. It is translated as CATSDLDRSYDYTF.